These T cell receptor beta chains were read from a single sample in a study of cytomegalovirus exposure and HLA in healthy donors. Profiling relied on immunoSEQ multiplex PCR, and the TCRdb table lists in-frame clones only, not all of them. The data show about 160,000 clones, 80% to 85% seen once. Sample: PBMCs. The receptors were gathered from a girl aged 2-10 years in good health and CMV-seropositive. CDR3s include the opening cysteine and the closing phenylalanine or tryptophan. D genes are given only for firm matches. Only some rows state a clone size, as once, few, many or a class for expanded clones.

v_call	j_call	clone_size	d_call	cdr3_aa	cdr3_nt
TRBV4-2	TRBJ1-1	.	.	CASSSTGLQNTEAFF	TGTGCCAGCAGCTCAACGGGACTGCAGAACACTGAAGCTTTCTTT
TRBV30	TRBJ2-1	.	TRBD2	CAWRGLLAGGPNEQFF	TGTGCCTGGAGGGGACTACTAGCGGGAGGGCCCAATGAGCAGTTCTTC
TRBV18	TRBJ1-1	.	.	CASSPNGGTEAFF	TGTGCCAGCTCACCTAACGGAGGCACTGAAGCTTTCTTT
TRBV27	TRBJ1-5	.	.	CASSLQGNQPQHF	TGTGCCAGCAGTTTACAGGGGAATCAGCCCCAGCATTTT
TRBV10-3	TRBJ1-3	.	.	CAMTNVSGNTIYF	TGTGCCATGACAAACGTGTCAGGAAACACCATATATTTT
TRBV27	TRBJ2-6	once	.	CASSSSSGANVLTF	TGTGCCAGCAGTTCCAGCTCTGGGGCCAACGTCCTGACTTTC
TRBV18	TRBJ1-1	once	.	CASSPEWGGTEAFF	TGTGCCAGCTCACCCGAGTGGGGGGGGACTGAAGCTTTCTTT
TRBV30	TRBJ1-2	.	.	CAWRWEGAGYTF	TGTGCCTGGAGATGGGAGGGAGCTGGCTACACCTTC
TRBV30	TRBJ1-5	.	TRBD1	CAWSGALRGTEQPQHF	TGTGCCTGGAGTGGTGCTTTGAGGGGGACAGAACAGCCCCAGCATTTT
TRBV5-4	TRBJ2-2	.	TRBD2	CASSQTSYTGELFF	TGTGCCAGCAGCCAGACTAGCTACACCGGGGAGCTGTTTTTT
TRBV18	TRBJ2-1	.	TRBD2	CASSPGLTSYNEQFF	TGTGCCAGCTCGCCGGGACTAACTTCCTACAATGAGCAGTTCTTC
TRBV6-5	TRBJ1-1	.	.	CASSYKSGPNTEAFF	TGTGCCAGCAGTTACAAGTCAGGGCCTAACACTGAAGCTTTCTTT
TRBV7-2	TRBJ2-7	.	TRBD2	CASRPGTSGYEQYF	TGTGCCAGCAGACCCGGGACTAGCGGATACGAGCAGTACTTC
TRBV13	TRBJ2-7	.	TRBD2	CASSLKTSGMDEQYF	TGTGCCAGCAGCTTAAAGACTAGCGGGATGGACGAGCAGTACTTC
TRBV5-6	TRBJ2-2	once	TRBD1	CASSFRGITGELFF	TGTGCCAGCAGCTTCAGGGGGATCACCGGGGAGCTGTTTTTT
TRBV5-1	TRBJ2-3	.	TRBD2	CASSARRGDTDTQYF	TGCGCCAGCAGCGCCCGTCGGGGGGACACAGATACGCAGTATTTT
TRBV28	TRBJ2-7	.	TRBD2	CASSPLPGLGPYEQYF	TGTGCCAGCAGTCCCCTCCCGGGACTAGGACCCTACGAGCAGTACTTC
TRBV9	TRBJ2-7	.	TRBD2	CASSVEATSGYEQYF	TGTGCCAGCAGCGTAGAAGCAACTAGCGGCTACGAGCAGTACTTC
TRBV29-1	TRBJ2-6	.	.	CSVLGGDETDPPSGANVLTF	TGCAGCGTCCTGGGGGGAGACGAGACAGATCCCCCCTCTGGGGCCAACGTCCTGACTTTC
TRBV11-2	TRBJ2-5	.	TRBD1	CASSLGQGGHQETQYF	TGTGCCAGCAGCCTTGGACAGGGGGGACACCAAGAGACCCAGTACTTC
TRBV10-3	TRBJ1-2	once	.	CAIRSGDTPGGYTF	TGTGCCATCAGGTCAGGGGACACTCCTGGGGGCTACACCTTC
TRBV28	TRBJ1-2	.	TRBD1	CASSLNRGGYTF	TGTGCCAGCAGTTTAAACAGGGGAGGCTACACCTTC
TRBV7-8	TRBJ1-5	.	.	CASSLGREKPQHF	TGTGCCAGCAGCTTAGGTCGGGAGAAGCCCCAGCATTTT
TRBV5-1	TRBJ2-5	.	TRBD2	CASSLTPSGKETQYF	TGCGCCAGCAGCTTGACGCCTAGCGGGAAAGAGACCCAGTACTTC
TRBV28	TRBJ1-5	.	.	CASLGLNQPQHF	TGTGCCAGTTTGGGGCTTAATCAGCCCCAGCATTTT
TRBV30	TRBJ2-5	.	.	CAWSVPYRVQETQYF	TGTGCCTGGAGTGTGCCATACAGGGTTCAAGAGACCCAGTACTTC
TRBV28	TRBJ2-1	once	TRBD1	CASSLFRQGGEQFF	TGTGCCAGCAGTCTATTCCGACAGGGTGGGGAGCAGTTCTTC
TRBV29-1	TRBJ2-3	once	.	CSVRDFYTDTQYF	TGCAGCGTAAGGGACTTTTACACAGATACGCAGTATTTT
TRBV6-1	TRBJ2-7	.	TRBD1	CASRRDSYEQYF	TGTGCCAGCAGAAGGGACAGCTACGAGCAGTACTTC
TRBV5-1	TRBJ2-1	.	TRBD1	CASSSGQVIYNEQFF	TGCGCCAGCAGCTCGGGACAGGTAATATACAATGAGCAGTTCTTC
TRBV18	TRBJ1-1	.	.	CASSPPGGGANTEAFF	TGTGCCAGCTCACCACCGGGGGGTGGGGCGAACACTGAAGCTTTCTTT
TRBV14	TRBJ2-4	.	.	CASSQDAGTDIQYF	TGTGCCAGCAGCCAAGATGCGGGAACAGACATTCAGTACTTC
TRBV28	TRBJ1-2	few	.	CASSSSTPAAPYLAYGYTF	TGTGCCAGCAGCTCATCGACGCCAGCCGCCCCTTACTTAGCCTATGGCTACACCTTC
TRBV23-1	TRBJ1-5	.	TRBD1	CASSRLPGQRNQPQHF	TGCGCCAGCAGTCGGCTCCCGGGACAGCGCAATCAGCCCCAGCATTTT
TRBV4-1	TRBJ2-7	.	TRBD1	CASSQPGQLYEQYF	TGCGCCAGCAGCCAACCGGGACAGCTCTACGAGCAGTACTTC
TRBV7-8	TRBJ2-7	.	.	CASSLGLGSDYEQYF	TGTGCCAGCAGCTTAGGGCTAGGCAGTGATTACGAGCAGTACTTC
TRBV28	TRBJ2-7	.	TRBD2	CASSFGKREEFYEQYF	TGTGCCAGCAGTTTCGGAAAGCGGGAGGAGTTCTACGAGCAGTACTTC
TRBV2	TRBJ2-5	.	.	CASTRLGGQETQYF	TGTGCCAGCACCAGACTCGGGGGCCAAGAGACCCAGTACTTC
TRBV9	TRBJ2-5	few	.	CASSIGGQETQYF	TGTGCCAGCAGCATCGGCGGCCAAGAGACCCAGTACTTC
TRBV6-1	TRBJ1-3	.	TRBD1	CASKNGQAGNTIYF	TGTGCCAGCAAAAACGGACAGGCTGGAAACACCATATATTTT
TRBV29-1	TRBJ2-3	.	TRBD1	CSVAPGQGQADTQYF	TGCAGCGTCGCCCCGGGACAGGGTCAAGCAGATACGCAGTATTTT
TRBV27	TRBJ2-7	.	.	CASSLGEALLHEQYF	TGTGCCAGCAGTTTAGGTGAGGCATTACTCCACGAGCAGTACTTC
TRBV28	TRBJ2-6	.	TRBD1	CASSSRTGGGNVLTF	TGTGCCAGCAGTTCCCGGACAGGGGGCGGCAACGTCCTGACTTTC
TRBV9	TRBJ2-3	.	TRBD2	CASSAGVLAGVRDTQYF	TGTGCCAGCAGCGCGGGGGTACTAGCGGGAGTAAGAGATACGCAGTATTTT
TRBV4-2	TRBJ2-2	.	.	CASGWGLRRGGELFF	TGTGCCAGCGGATGGGGACTTCGCCGGGGCGGGGAGCTGTTTTTT
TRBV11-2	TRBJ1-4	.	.	CASSARTVTNEKLFF	TGTGCCAGCAGCGCCAGGACAGTAACTAATGAAAAACTGTTTTTT
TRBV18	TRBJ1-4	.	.	CASSPSRANEKLFF	TGTGCCAGCTCACCTTCTCGGGCTAATGAAAAACTGTTTTTT
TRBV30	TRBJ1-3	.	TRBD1	CAWRGTGAGNTIYF	TGTGCCTGGAGGGGGACAGGGGCTGGAAACACCATATATTTT
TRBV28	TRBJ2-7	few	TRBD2	CATFGGSIYEQYF	TGTGCCACCTTTGGCGGGAGCATCTACGAGCAGTACTTC
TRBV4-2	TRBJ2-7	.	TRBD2	CASSQEGLADLYEQYF	TGTGCCAGCAGCCAAGAGGGACTAGCGGACCTCTACGAGCAGTACTTC
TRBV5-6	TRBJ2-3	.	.	CASSLIRGVVPDTQYF	TGTGCCAGCAGCTTAATCAGGGGAGTTGTTCCAGATACGCAGTATTTT
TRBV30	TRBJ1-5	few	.	CAWSPRDVAGQPQHF	TGTGCCTGGAGCCCCAGGGATGTCGCCGGTCAGCCCCAGCATTTT